The next 12 T cell receptor beta chains were all read from a single sample in a study of cytomegalovirus exposure and HLA in healthy donors. The protocol was immunoSEQ multiplex PCR, while the TCRdb copy is restricted to in-frame clones and leaves out a portion. The table shows under 150,000 clones, with more than 85% occurring only once. Sequencing used PBMCs. The origin of the receptors is a man younger than 35 in good health and CMV-seronegative.

The chain joins TRBV10-3 to TRBJ2-7, with 10 bases fitting TRBD2. This CDR3 is built from 15 residues. The germline V gene has CDR1 ENHRY and CDR2 SYGVKD. V trimming: 10 bases; J trimming: 2 bases; junction bases outside the gene matches: 11. CDR3 sequence reads: CATGGKAGGPYEQYV. As DNA, the CDR3 is TGTGCCACGGGTGGGAAAGCGGGAGGGCCCTACGAGCAGTACGTC.

This clone has just one count. The chain recombines TRBV15 with TRBJ1-4, with D unresolved. V shed 1 base and J shed 4 bases, with 7 bases lying between them. This CDR3 is 14 amino acids long. CDR1 is LNHNV, CDR2 YYDKDF, per germline (reference sequence). This CDR3 reads CATSRGLDNEKLFF. As DNA, the CDR3 is TGTGCCACCAGCAGAGGGTTAGATAATGAAAAACTGTTTTTT.

This sequence joins TRBV7-8 and TRBJ2-5; 11 nucleotides agree with TRBD2. The CDR3 length is 16 residues. The trim removed 5 bases at V and 5 bases at J, leaving 10 bases unmatched. CDR1 and CDR2 (germline): SGHVS, FQNEAQ. The CDR3 protein is CASSPTSGGGSETQYF. The CDR3 coding sequence is TGTGCCAGCAGCCCAACTAGCGGGGGAGGATCGGAGACCCAGTACTTC.

This rearrangement joins TRBV7-2 to TRBJ1-5; D is ambiguous. Germline V gene data show CDR1 as SGHTA and CDR2 as FQGNSA. The CDR3 length is 14 residues. V lost 1 base and J lost 6, with 10 bases in between. In nucleotides, the CDR3 is TGTGCCAGCAGCTTAGATCGGGGAATTCAGCCCCAGCATTTT. Its translation: CASSLDRGIQPQHF.

V is TRBV5-5 and J is TRBJ2-7, with D possibly TRBD1 on 6 matching bases. The CDR3 runs 13 residues. Germline CDR1 and CDR2: SGHKS and YYEKEE (reference sequence). V was cut by 5 bases and J by 3 bases, with 12 bases left in between. The DNA for the CDR3 is TGTGCCAGCAGTCCACAGGGTTTCTACGAGCAGTACGTC. Protein sequence: CASSPQGFYEQYV.

This chain connects TRBV18 to TRBJ2-3, with D unclear. Per germline, CDR1 KGHSH and CDR2 LQKENI. V was pared by 3 bases and J by 2 bases, with 6 bases between. The CDR3 sequence is 13 residues long. The CDR3 bases are TGTGCCAGCTCACCCTCTAACACAGATACGCAGTATTTT. Residues: CASSPSNTDTQYF.

The chain joins TRBV6-1 to TRBJ1-2, with 9 nucleotides matching TRBD1. Germline assignment: CDR1 MNHNS and CDR2 SASEGT. CDR3 length equals 16 residues. Trimming removed 0 bases from V and 3 bases from J; junction bases left unmatched: 5. The CDR3 loop is CASSEASGTGYYGYTF. The CDR3 coding sequence is TGTGCCAGCAGTGAAGCGTCCGGGACAGGGTACTATGGCTACACCTTC.

This clone appeared a single time. This chain connects TRBV27 to TRBJ1-1, with D possibly being TRBD1 (5 bases). Trimming pared 5 bases from V and 1 base from J, leaving 20 bases between. The CDR3 spans 17 residues. Looked up from germline, CDR1 is MNHEY and CDR2 is SMNVEV (reference sequence). The CDR3 DNA reads TGTGCCAGCAGTCCCGAGCTTGGGGCCGGGGGGAACACTGAAGCTTTCTTT. Its protein is CASSPELGAGGNTEAFF.

This chain joins TRBV5-1 and TRBJ2-5, with D possibly being TRBD1 (5 bases). Trimming stripped 0 bases from V and 4 bases from J, with 16 bases between. The CDR3 is made up of 16 amino acids. Germline assignment: CDR1 SGHRS and CDR2 YFSETQ. CDR3 sequence: CASSLATRGRGETQYF. The CDR3 DNA sequence: TGCGCCAGCAGCTTGGCTACAAGGGGTAGGGGAGAGACCCAGTACTTC.

This sequence joins TRBV30 and TRBJ1-3, with D maybe TRBD1 (5 bases). The CDR3 extends over 15 amino acids. Germline CDR1 reads GTSNPN; CDR2 reads SVGIG (reference sequence). The V end lost 0 bases, the J end lost 0 bases, and 9 bases lay between the germline ends. The chain's CDR3 is CAWSVDSSSGNTIYF. DNA of the CDR3: TGTGCCTGGAGTGTAGACAGTAGCTCTGGAAACACCATATATTTT.

The rearrangement links TRBV25-1 to TRBJ2-3; tentative D call: TRBD2 (5 bases). The V end was cut by 4 bases, the J end by 6 bases, with 11 bases between. Germline V lookup: CDR1 MGHDK, CDR2 SYGVNS. CDR3 size: 13 residues. CDR3 nucleotide sequence: TGTGCCAGCAGTGGCCACGGGGAGGATACGCAGTATTTT. It specifies CASSGHGEDTQYF.

The CDR3 spells CASSLTGGYTGELFF. In DNA, the CDR3 is TGTGCCAGCAGCTTAACAGGGGGCTATACCGGGGAGCTGTTTTTT. The chain links TRBV11-3 to TRBJ2-2, with 9 bases aligning to TRBD1. Germline loops: CDR1 SGHNT, CDR2 YENEEA. With 2 bases clipped from V and 5 bases from J, the junction kept 3 bases outside the gene matches. The CDR3 is made up of 15 amino acids. The full variable domain, with the rest looked up from reference TRBV11-3 and TRBJ2-2, is EAGVVQSPRYKIIEKKQPVAFWCNPISGHNTLYWYLQNLGQGPELLIRYENEEAVDDSQLPKDRFSAERLKGVDSTLKIQPAELGDSAVYLCASSLTGGYTGELFFGEGSRLTVL.